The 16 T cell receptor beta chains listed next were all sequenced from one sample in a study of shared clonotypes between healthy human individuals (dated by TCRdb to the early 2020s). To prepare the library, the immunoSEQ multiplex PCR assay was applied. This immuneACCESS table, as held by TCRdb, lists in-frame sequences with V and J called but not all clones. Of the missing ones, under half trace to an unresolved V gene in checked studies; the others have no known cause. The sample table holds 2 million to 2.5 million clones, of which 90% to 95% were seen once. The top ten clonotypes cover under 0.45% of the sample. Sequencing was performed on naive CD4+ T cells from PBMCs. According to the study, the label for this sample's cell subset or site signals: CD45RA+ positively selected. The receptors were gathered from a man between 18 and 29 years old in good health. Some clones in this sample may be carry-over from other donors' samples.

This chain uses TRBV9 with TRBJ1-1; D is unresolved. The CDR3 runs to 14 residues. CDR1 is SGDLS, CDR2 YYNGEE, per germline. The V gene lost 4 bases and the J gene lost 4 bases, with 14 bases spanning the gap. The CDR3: CASSLAGFATEAFF. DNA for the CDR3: TGTGCCAGCAGCCTGGCAGGTTTTGCCACTGAAGCTTTCTTT.

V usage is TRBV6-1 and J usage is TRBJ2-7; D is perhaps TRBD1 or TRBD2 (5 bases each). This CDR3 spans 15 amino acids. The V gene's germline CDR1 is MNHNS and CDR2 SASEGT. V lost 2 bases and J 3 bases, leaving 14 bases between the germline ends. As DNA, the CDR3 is TGTGCCAGCAGTGAAAGGTTGAGGGGCGGCTACGAGCAGTACTTC. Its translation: CASSERLRGGYEQYF.

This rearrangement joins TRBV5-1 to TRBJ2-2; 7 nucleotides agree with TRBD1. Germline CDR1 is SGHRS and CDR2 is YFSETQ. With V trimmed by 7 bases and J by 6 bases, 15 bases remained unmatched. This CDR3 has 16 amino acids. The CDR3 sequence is CASAPHRDSGPGELFF. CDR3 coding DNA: TGCGCCAGCGCCCCTCACCGGGACAGCGGACCCGGGGAGCTGTTTTTT.

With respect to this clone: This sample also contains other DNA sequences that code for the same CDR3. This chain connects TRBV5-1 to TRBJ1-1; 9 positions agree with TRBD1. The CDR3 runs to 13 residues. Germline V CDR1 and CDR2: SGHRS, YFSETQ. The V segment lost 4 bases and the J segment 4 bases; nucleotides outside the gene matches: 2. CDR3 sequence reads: CASSPGQGTEAFF. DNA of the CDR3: TGCGCCAGCAGCCCGGGACAGGGCACTGAAGCTTTCTTT.

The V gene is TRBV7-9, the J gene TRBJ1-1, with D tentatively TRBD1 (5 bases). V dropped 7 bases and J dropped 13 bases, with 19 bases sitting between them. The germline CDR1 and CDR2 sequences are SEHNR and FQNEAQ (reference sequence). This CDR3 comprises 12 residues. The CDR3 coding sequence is TGTGCCAGCACCGCGGATGGGGGGTTCGGTTTCTTT. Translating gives CASTADGGFGFF.

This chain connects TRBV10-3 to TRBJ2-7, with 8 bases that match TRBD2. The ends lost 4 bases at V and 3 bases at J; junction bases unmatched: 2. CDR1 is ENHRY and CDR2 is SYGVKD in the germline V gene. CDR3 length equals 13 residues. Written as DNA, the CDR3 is TGTGCCATCAGTGCCGGGACTAGCTACGAGCAGTACTTC. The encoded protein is CAISAGTSYEQYF.

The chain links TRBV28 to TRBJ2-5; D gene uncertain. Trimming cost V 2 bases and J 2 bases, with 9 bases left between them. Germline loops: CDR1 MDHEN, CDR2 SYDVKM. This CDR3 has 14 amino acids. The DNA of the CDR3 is TGTGCCAGCAGTTTAATCGGAAGACAAGAGACCCAGTACTTC. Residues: CASSLIGRQETQYF.

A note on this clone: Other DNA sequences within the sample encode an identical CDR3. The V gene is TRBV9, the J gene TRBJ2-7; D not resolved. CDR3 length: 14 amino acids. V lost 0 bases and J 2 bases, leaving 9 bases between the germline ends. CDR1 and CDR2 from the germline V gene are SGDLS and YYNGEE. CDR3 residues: CASSVAYTTYEQYF. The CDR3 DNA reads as TGTGCCAGCAGCGTAGCGTACACAACCTACGAGCAGTACTTC.

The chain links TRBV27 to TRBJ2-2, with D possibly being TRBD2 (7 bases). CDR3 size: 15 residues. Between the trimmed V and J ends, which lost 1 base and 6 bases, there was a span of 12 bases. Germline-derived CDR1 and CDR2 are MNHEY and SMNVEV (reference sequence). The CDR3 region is CASSLLRGRAGELFF. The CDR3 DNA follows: TGTGCCAGCAGTTTATTGAGGGGGAGGGCCGGGGAGCTGTTTTTT.

The CDR3 reads CASSTRYPPLRDTEAFF. CDR3 nucleotide sequence: TGTGCCAGCAGTACCCGTTATCCTCCCCTGCGGGACACTGAAGCTTTCTTT. The gene calls are TRBV27 and TRBJ1-1; D call uncertain. The CDR3 has 17 residues. V lost 5 bases, J lost 3 bases, and 22 bases lay in between. CDR1 is MNHEY and CDR2 is SMNVEV in the germline V gene (reference sequence).

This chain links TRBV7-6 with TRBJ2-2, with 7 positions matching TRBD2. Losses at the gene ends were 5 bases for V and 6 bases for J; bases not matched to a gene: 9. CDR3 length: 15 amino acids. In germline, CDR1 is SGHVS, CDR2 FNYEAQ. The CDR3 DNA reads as TGTGCCAGCAGCCGTGAGGCGGGGGTTCCCGGGGAGCTGTTTTTT. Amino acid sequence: CASSREAGVPGELFF.

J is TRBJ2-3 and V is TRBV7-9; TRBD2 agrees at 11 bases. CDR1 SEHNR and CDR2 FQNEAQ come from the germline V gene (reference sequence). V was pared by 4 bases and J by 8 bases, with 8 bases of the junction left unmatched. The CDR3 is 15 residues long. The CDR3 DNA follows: TGTGCCAGCAGCTACGGACTAGCGGGTCAGGGTACGCAGTATTTT. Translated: CASSYGLAGQGTQYF.

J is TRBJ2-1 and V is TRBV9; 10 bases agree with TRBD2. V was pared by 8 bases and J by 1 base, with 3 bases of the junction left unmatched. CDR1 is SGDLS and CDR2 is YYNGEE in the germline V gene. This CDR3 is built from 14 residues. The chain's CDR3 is CASASGRSYNEQFF. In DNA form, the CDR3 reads TGTGCCAGTGCTAGCGGGAGATCCTACAATGAGCAGTTCTTC.

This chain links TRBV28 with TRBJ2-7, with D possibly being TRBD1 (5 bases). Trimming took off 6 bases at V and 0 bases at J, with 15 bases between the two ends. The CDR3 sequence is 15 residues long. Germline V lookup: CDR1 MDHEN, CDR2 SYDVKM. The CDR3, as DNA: TGTGCCAGCAGCCCGTGGCAGGGTGGCTCCTACGAGCAGTACTTC. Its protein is CASSPWQGGSYEQYF.

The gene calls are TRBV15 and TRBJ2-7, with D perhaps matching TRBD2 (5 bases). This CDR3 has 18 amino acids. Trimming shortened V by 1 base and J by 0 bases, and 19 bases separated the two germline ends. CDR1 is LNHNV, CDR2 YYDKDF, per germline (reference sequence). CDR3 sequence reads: CATSRGGRQGGGSYEQYF. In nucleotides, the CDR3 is TGTGCCACCAGCAGAGGTGGCAGGCAAGGAGGAGGCTCCTACGAGCAGTACTTC.

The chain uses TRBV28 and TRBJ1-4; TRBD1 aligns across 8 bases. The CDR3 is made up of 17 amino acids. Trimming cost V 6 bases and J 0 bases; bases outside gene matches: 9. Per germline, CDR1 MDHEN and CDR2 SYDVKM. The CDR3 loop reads CASRPAGGLPTNEKLFF. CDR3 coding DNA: TGTGCCAGCAGACCCGCAGGGGGCCTCCCAACTAATGAAAAACTGTTTTTT.